Sequencing of this TCR beta chain was carried out in a study of neurological immune-mediated disorders. TCRdb reprocessed the 5' RACE reads via MiXCR and lists one record per CDR3 protein. Of more than 35,000 distinct CDR3 sequences in the sample, roughly 6% were seen once. This clonotype was detected many times. The V gene end was trimmed by 0 bases and the J gene end by 8 bases; junction bases not matched to a gene: 7. The CDR3 totals 15 residues. Germline CDR1 and CDR2: SGHRS and YFSETQ. The receptor's source is a woman between 35 and 50 years old in good health. The sequenced material came from CD4+ T cells from blood. The genes are TRBV5-1 and TRBJ2-1, with 8 bases fitting TRBD2. The CDR3 is CASSLGPGGADEQFF. CDR3 nucleotide sequence: TGCGCCAGCAGCTTGGGGCCCGGGGGGGCCGATGAGCAGTTCTTC.